These 6 T cell receptor beta chains originate from one sample sequenced in a study of identical twins. TCRdb re-called the 5' RACE reads with MiXCR, one entry per CDR3 protein. The sample holds 550,000 to 700,000 distinct CDR3 sequences, about 20% seen once. The same sample was also studied in work on T cells expressing NK-cell markers.

Sequenced input: PBMCs. Source of these receptors: a woman between 18 and 29 years old in good health.

This clonotype occurred a few times. The rearrangement uses TRBV20-1 and TRBJ2-3; 8 bases line up with TRBD2. The CDR3 has 15 residues. The V gene's germline CDR1 is DFQATT and CDR2 SNEGSKA (reference sequence). With V trimmed by 0 bases and J by 4 bases, 6 bases remained unmatched. The CDR3 is CSARDQSGSPDTQYF. For the CDR3, the DNA is TGCAGTGCTAGAGATCAAAGCGGGAGCCCAGATACGCAGTATTTT.

The table lists this clonotype with a few counts. The rearrangement joins TRBV20-1 to TRBJ2-5; either TRBD1 or TRBD2 may fit D (5 bases each). The CDR3 has 14 residues. V lost 4 bases, J lost 5 bases, and 17 bases lay in between. CDR1 and CDR2 from the germline V gene are DFQATT and SNEGSKA (reference sequence). The CDR3 nucleotides are TGCAGTGCTATCCTCCCAGACAGAGGGGAGACCCAGTACTTC. Its protein is CSAILPDRGETQYF.

The chain carries TRBV20-1 and TRBJ2-6; no definite D call. This CDR3 is built from 15 residues. Germline CDR1 DFQATT, CDR2 SNEGSKA (reference sequence). With 3 bases removed from V and 0 bases from J, the gap between germline ends came to 9 bases. CDR3 DNA sequence: TGCAGTGCTAGTGGCGGCGGCTCTGGGGCCAACGTCCTGACTTTC. Translation: CSASGGGSGANVLTF.

The V gene is TRBV5-1, the J gene TRBJ2-1; 9 bases map to TRBD2. The CDR3 extends over 15 amino acids. Germline CDR1 SGHRS, CDR2 YFSETQ. V shed 1 base and J 8 bases; nucleotides not matched to a gene: 7. The CDR3 spells CASSLSSGSMHEQFF. CDR3 sequence (DNA): TGCGCCAGCAGCTTGAGTAGCGGGAGTATGCATGAGCAGTTCTTC.

This clonotype has more than one count but fewer than ten. The chain links TRBV12-3 or TRBV12-4 to TRBJ2-7, with no clear D. The V end was cut by 3 bases, the J end by 2 bases, with 17 bases between. The CDR3 is made up of 16 amino acids. The CDR3 reads CASSFYSSRRTYEQYF. The CDR3 DNA reads TGTGCCAGCAGTTTTTATTCAAGTAGGCGGACCTACGAGCAGTACTTC.

This clonotype was counted only a few times. The gene calls are TRBV6-6 and TRBJ2-1; no definite D call. The CDR3 spans 12 residues. From germline, CDR1 is MNHNY and CDR2 SVGAGI (reference sequence). The V end lost 4 bases, the J end lost 5 bases, and 6 bases lay between the germline ends. CDR3 loop: CASSFTDNEQFF. The CDR3 DNA reads as TGTGCCAGCAGTTTCACCGACAATGAGCAGTTCTTC.